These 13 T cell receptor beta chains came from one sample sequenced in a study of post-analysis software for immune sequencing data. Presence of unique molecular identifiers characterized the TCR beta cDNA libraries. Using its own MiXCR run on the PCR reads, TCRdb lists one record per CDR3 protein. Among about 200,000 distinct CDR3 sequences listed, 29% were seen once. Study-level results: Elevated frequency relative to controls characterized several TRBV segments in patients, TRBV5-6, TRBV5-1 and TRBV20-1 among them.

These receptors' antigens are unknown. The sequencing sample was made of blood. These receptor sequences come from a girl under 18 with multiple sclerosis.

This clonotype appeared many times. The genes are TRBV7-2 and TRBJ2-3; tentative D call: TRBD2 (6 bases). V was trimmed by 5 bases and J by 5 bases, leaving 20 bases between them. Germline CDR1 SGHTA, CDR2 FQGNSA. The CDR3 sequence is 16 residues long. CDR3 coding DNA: TGTGCCAGCAGCGATGAGGGACTTGTTAAGGGAGATACGCAGTATTTT. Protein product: CASSDEGLVKGDTQYF.

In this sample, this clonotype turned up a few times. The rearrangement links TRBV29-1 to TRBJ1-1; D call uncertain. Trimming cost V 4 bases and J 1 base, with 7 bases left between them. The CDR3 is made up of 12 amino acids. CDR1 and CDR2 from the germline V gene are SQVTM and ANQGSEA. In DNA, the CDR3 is TGCAGCGTTGCGCGGAGGAACACTGAAGCTTTCTTT. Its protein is CSVARRNTEAFF.

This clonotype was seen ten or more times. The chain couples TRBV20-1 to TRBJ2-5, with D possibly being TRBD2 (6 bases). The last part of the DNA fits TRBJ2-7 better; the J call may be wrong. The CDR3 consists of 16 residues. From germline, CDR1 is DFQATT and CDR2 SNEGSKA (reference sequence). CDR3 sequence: CSARTRLAGTGSEQYF. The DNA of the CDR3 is TGCAGTGCCAGGACTCGGCTCGCGGGAACTGGCTCCGAGCAGTACTTC.

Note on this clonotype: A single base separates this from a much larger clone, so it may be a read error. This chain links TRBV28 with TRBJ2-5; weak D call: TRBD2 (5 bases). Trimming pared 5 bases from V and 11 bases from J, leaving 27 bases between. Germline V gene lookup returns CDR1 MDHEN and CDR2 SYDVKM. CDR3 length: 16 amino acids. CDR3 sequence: CASSLSGALDYNEQYF. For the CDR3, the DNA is TGTGCCAGCAGTCTCAGCGGAGCCCTAGACTACAATGAGCAGTACTTC.

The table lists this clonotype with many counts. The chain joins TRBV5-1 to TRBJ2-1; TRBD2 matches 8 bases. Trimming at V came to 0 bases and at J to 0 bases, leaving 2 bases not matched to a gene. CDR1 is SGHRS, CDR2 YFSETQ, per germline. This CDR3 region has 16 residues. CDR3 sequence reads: CASSLVAGSSYNEQFF. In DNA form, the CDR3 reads TGCGCCAGCAGCTTGGTAGCGGGGAGCTCCTACAATGAGCAGTTCTTC.

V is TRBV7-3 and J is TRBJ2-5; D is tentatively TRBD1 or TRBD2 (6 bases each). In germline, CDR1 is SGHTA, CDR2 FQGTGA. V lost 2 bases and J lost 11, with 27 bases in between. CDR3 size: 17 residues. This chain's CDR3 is CASSLSPDSPGLGGQYF. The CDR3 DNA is TGTGCCAGCAGCTTATCCCCTGACTCCCCGGGATTAGGGGGGCAGTACTTC.

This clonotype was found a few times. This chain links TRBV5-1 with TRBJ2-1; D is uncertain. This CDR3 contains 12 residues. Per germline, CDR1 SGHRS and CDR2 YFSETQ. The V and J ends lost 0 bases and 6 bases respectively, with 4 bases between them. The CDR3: CASSLGPNEQFF. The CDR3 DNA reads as TGCGCCAGCAGCTTGGGCCCCAATGAGCAGTTCTTC.

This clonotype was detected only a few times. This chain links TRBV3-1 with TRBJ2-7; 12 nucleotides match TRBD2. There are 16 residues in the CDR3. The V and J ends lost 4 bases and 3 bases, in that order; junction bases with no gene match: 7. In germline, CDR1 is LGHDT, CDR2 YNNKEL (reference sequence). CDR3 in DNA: TGTGCCAGCAGCCTCAGACTGACTAGCGGGGGCTACGAGCAGTACTTC. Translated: CASSLRLTSGGYEQYF.

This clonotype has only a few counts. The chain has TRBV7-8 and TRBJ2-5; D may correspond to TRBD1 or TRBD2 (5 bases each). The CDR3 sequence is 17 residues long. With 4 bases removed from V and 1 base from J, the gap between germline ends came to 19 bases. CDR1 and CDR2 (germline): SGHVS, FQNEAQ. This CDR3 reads CASSSSRGRGRQETQYF. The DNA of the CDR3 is TGTGCCAGCAGCTCAAGCCGGGGCCGCGGTCGCCAAGAGACCCAGTACTTC.

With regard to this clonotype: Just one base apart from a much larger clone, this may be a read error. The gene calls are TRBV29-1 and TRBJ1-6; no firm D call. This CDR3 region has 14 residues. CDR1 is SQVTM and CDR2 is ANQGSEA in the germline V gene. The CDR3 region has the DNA TGCAGCGTGGCAGAGAGCTCCTATAATTCATCCCTCCACTTT. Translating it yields CSVAESSYNSSLHF.

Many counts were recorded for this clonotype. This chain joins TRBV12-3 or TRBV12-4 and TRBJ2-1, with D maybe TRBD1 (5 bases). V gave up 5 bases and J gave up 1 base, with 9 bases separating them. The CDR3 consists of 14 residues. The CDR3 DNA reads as TGTGCCAGCAGTACTACAGGTTCCTACAATGAGCAGTTCTTC. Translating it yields CASSTTGSYNEQFF.

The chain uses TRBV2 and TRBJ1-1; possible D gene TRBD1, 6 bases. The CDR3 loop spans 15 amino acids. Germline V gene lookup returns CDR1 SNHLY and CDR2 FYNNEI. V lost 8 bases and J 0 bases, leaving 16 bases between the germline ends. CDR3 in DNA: TGTGCCAGCCGGACCGACAGGACCGTGAACACTGAAGCTTTCTTT. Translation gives CASRTDRTVNTEAFF.

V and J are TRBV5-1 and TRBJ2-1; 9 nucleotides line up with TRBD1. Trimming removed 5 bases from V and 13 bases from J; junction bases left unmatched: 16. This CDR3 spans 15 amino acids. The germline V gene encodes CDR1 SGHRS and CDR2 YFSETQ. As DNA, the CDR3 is TGCGCCAGCAGTCCGGGACAGGGCCCTCGGGAGACCCAGTTCTTC. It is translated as CASSPGQGPRETQFF.